This T cell receptor beta chain was retrieved from a study of blood T cell repertoires in COVID-19. Across the whole study: The origin of the acute and convalescent COVID-19 samples was the United States, Italy and Spain. PBMCs, B-cell-depleted T cells, or T cells provided the cDNA or gDNA that made up the material.

V was cut by 5 bases and J by 3 bases, with 12 bases left in between. CDR3 size: 14 residues. Germline CDR1 and CDR2: SNHLY and FYNNEI. Measured with immunoSEQ multiplex PCR; TCRdb has only the in-frame clones, and not every one. The sample includes 200,000 to 250,000 clones, approximately 88% of them seen just once. The sequencing sample was made of PBMCs or T cells enriched from blood (not recorded which). This receptor was identified in a woman aged 30 to 39 who had been exposed to COVID-19. This chain links TRBV2 with TRBJ2-3; D possibly corresponds to TRBD2 (5 bases). The CDR3 is CASSSGQRTDTQYF. The CDR3, as DNA: TGTGCCAGCAGTAGCGGTCAGCGGACAGATACGCAGTATTTT. Full variable domain (missing parts from reference TRBV2 and TRBJ2-3): EPEVTQTPSHQVTQMGQEVILRCVPISNHLYFYWYRQILGQKVEFLVSFYNNEISEKSEIFDDQFSVERPDGSNFTLKIRSTKLEDSAMYFCASSSGQRTDTQYFGPGTRLTVL.